A single sample gave rise to the 22 T cell receptor beta chains below, sequenced in a study of blood T cell repertoires in COVID-19. Sequenced by immunoSEQ multiplex PCR; TCRdb stores in-frame clones only, minus some. This table has under 45,000 clones, approximately 80% appearing once. The sequencing input was peripheral blood. Source of these receptors: a man older than 75 with acute or convalescent COVID-19.

The gene calls are TRBV19 and TRBJ2-3, with 9 bases lining up with TRBD1. In germline, CDR1 is LNHDA, CDR2 SQIVND (reference sequence). The V segment lost 6 bases and the J segment 5 bases; nucleotides outside the gene matches: 18. The CDR3 totals 18 residues. The DNA of the CDR3 is TGTGCCAGTAGGGCCGGGACAGGGAGTACGATCGTTAAAGATACGCAGTATTTT. Its protein is CASRAGTGSTIVKDTQYF. Drawing the rest from reference TRBV19 and TRBJ2-3, the complete variable domain is DGGITQSPKYLFRKEGQNVTLSCEQNLNHDAMYWYRQDPGQGLRLIYYSQIVNDFQKGDIAEGYSVSREKKESFPLTVTSAQKNPTAFYLCASRAGTGSTIVKDTQYFGPGTRLTVL.

The chain couples TRBV28 to TRBJ1-2; D remains unclear. Germline-derived CDR1 and CDR2 are MDHEN and SYDVKM. CDR3 length: 11 amino acids. V lost 6 bases, J lost 3 bases, and 5 bases lay in between. The CDR3 region is CASRQYYGYTF. The CDR3 region has the DNA TGTGCCAGCAGACAATACTATGGCTACACCTTC.

The V call is TRBV2, the J call TRBJ1-1, with D perhaps matching TRBD1 (5 bases). From germline, CDR1 is SNHLY and CDR2 FYNNEI. This CDR3 spans 14 amino acids. V gave up 6 bases and J gave up 8 bases, with 19 bases separating them. CDR3 region: CASSAQGRPEEAFF. DNA of the CDR3: TGTGCCAGCAGCGCCCAGGGAAGACCCGAGGAAGCTTTCTTT.

This clone has at least ten counts. J is TRBJ1-6 and V is TRBV6-2 or TRBV6-3; D gene unclear. The CDR3 length is 13 residues. Germline CDR1 is MNHEY and CDR2 is SVGEGT. V lost 5 bases and J 8 bases, leaving 10 bases between the germline ends. Written as DNA, the CDR3 is TGTGCCAGCAGTCGGGATCCAGATTCACCCCTCCACTTT. Its protein product is CASSRDPDSPLHF.

The chain employs TRBV7-8 and TRBJ2-1, with TRBD2 as a possible D gene (5 bases). CDR3 length equals 16 residues. V was shortened by 1 base and J by 4 bases, with 14 bases between the two germline ends. In germline, CDR1 is SGHVS, CDR2 FQNEAQ. This CDR3 reads CASSLDGEREYNEQFF. CDR3 DNA sequence: TGTGCCAGCAGCTTAGATGGGGAGCGAGAGTACAATGAGCAGTTCTTC. The whole variable domain, remainder taken from reference TRBV7-8 and TRBJ2-1, is GAGVSQSPRYKVAKRGQDVALRCDPISGHVSLFWYQQALGQGPEFLTYFQNEAQLDKSGLPSDRFFAERPEGSVSTLKIQRTQQEDSAVYLCASSLDGEREYNEQFFGPGTRLTVL.

The V gene is TRBV6-5, the J gene TRBJ2-7, with 10 bases aligning to TRBD1. V lost 5 bases, J lost 5 bases, and 6 bases stayed unmatched. The CDR3 loop spans 14 amino acids. CDR1 is MNHEY and CDR2 is SVGAGI in the germline V gene. The CDR3 sequence is CASSRDRGQNEQYF. The CDR3 DNA is TGTGCCAGCAGTCGAGACAGGGGGCAAAACGAGCAGTACTTC.

This rearrangement joins TRBV10-2 to TRBJ2-2, with 8 bases identical to TRBD2. With V trimmed by 6 bases and J by 3 bases, 9 bases remained unmatched. Germline V gives CDR1 WSHSY, CDR2 SAAADI. CDR3 length equals 16 residues. In DNA, the CDR3 is TGCGCCAGCAGGCACTGGGGACTAGGTTACACCGGGGAGCTGTTTTTT. Residues: CASRHWGLGYTGELFF.

The chain employs TRBV30 and TRBJ1-3; D not certain. V was trimmed by 0 bases and J by 2 bases, leaving 8 bases between them. The CDR3 is made up of 14 amino acids. Germline CDR1 GTSNPN, CDR2 SVGIG (reference sequence). The CDR3 reads CAWSVRGTGNTIYF. The DNA for the CDR3 is TGTGCCTGGAGTGTACGAGGGACTGGAAACACCATATATTTT.

This clone has a single count. The chain uses TRBV7-2 and TRBJ2-7; no definite D call. The CDR3 totals 12 residues. V shed 5 bases and J shed 4 bases, with 9 bases lying between them. Germline V gene sequence: CDR1 SGHTA, CDR2 FQGNSA. Here the CDR3 DNA reads TGTGCCAGCAGCCCCCTTTTGTACGAGCAGTACTTC. It codes for CASSPLLYEQYF. The complete variable domain, with remaining parts taken from reference TRBV7-2 and TRBJ2-7, reads GAGVSQSPSNKVTEKGKDVELRCDPISGHTALYWYRQSLGQGLEFLIYFQGNSAPDKSGLPSDRFSAERTGGSVSTLTIQRTQQEDSAVYLCASSPLLYEQYFGPGTRLTVT.

J is TRBJ2-7 and V is TRBV6-5, with TRBD2 matching 11 bases. The CDR3 runs to 16 residues. J lost 0 bases, V lost 2 bases, and 3 bases had no gene match. Germline assignment: CDR1 MNHEY and CDR2 SVGAGI. DNA of the CDR3: TGTGCCAGCAGTTACGGACTAGCGGGCTCCTCCTACGAGCAGTACTTC. Its translation: CASSYGLAGSSYEQYF.

CDR3 coding DNA: TGTGCCAGCAGTTATGACAAACAAGAGACCCAGTACTTC. Translation: CASSYDKQETQYF. The chain employs TRBV2 and TRBJ2-5; the D is unclear. Germline values: CDR1 SNHLY, CDR2 FYNNEI. This CDR3 has 13 residues. V lost 5 bases to trimming and J lost 2 bases, with 9 bases between them.

The rearrangement joins TRBV6-5 to TRBJ1-1, with unresolved D. Germline-derived CDR1 and CDR2 are MNHEY and SVGAGI. V was pared by 9 bases and J by 1 base, with 9 bases between. The CDR3 covers 12 residues. CDR3 coding DNA: TGTGCCAGTAGATTCGGGAACACTGAAGCTTTCTTT. Translating gives CASRFGNTEAFF.

The chain joins TRBV19 to TRBJ2-3, with TRBD2 identical over 10 bases. The CDR3 is 18 residues long. Germline CDR1 and CDR2: LNHDA and SQIVND (reference sequence). V lost 6 bases to trimming and J lost 2 bases; unmatched junction nucleotides: 14. CDR3 nucleotides: TGTGCCAGTAGGTCAAGCGGGAGGGTCTGGTCTGCCACAGATACGCAGTATTTT. Its protein product is CASRSSGRVWSATDTQYF.

The chain links TRBV2 to TRBJ2-2; 8 bases map to TRBD2. After removal of 1 base from V and 4 bases from J, the junction contained 2 bases not matched to a gene. The CDR3 is made up of 15 amino acids. Germline V gene lookup returns CDR1 SNHLY and CDR2 FYNNEI. In DNA, the CDR3 is TGTGCCAGCAGTGAAGGACTAGCGCGCACCGGGGAGCTGTTTTTT. It translates to CASSEGLARTGELFF.

V is TRBV28 and J is TRBJ1-3; D is unclear. V dropped 10 bases and J dropped 4 bases, with 14 bases sitting between them. Germline V CDR1 and CDR2: MDHEN, SYDVKM. The CDR3 has 13 residues. In DNA form, the CDR3 reads TGTGCCACCTATAGGTCTAGAGGAAACACCATATATTTT. It codes for CATYRSRGNTIYF.

The CDR3 DNA reads TGTGCCAGTAGTCCCCAACGGTTCCGGGTAGGAGAGACCCAGTACTTC. It specifies CASSPQRFRVGETQYF. The chain carries TRBV19 and TRBJ2-5; D is uncertain. This CDR3 region has 16 residues. The V and J ends lost 5 bases and 4 bases respectively, with 20 bases between them. The germline CDR1 and CDR2 sequences are LNHDA and SQIVND (reference sequence).

The genes are TRBV4-3 and TRBJ1-4; D possibly corresponds to TRBD1 (5 bases). There are 18 residues in the CDR3. Trimming pared 3 bases from V and 7 bases from J, leaving 24 bases between. Germline loops: CDR1 LGHNA, CDR2 YSLEER. This chain's CDR3 is CASSQLGQPGGFFEKLFF. CDR3 DNA: TGCGCCAGCAGCCAGCTTGGACAACCGGGGGGATTTTTTGAAAAACTGTTTTTT.

Remarks on this clone: One end of the junction is discordant with germline, which a read error may explain. The rearrangement joins TRBV28 to TRBJ1-5; weak D call: TRBD1 (6 bases). Germline loops: CDR1 MDHEN, CDR2 SYDVKM. This CDR3 spans 10 amino acids. CDR3 bases: TGTGCCAGCAGCCGGACAGTCTTGGATTTT. Protein sequence: CASSRTVLDF.

CDR3 nucleotide sequence: TGTGCCAGTTCCAACGACAGGGCGCGCTCCTACGAGCAGTACTTC. Encoded protein: CASSNDRARSYEQYF. The chain joins TRBV19 to TRBJ2-7, with 7 bases fitting TRBD1. CDR1 and CDR2 (germline): LNHDA, SQIVND (reference sequence). The CDR3 runs 15 residues. The V gene end was trimmed by 8 bases and the J gene end by 0 bases; junction bases not matched to a gene: 10.

This clone has a single count. This rearrangement joins TRBV7-2 to TRBJ2-7; a possible D gene is TRBD1 (6 bases). V was trimmed by 5 bases and J by 1 base, leaving 12 bases between them. The CDR3 is 14 residues long. Germline CDR1 is SGHTA and CDR2 is FQGNSA. The CDR3 sequence is CASSPRQVSYEQYF. The CDR3 coding sequence is TGTGCCAGCAGCCCCAGACAGGTTTCCTACGAGCAGTACTTC.

The V gene is TRBV7-6, the J gene TRBJ2-7; 14 positions match TRBD2. This CDR3 is built from 17 residues. Germline CDR1 and CDR2: SGHVS and FNYEAQ. Unmatched junction bases numbered 11, after V lost 4 bases and J lost 6 bases. The CDR3 is CASSSGGTSGGLGEQYF. The CDR3 DNA follows: TGTGCCAGCAGCTCGGGAGGGACTAGCGGGGGCCTAGGCGAGCAGTACTTC.

CDR3 in DNA: TGTGCCAGCAGCGCCCAGCCAGGCGGGAGCACCATATATTTT. It translates to CASSAQPGGSTIYF. This rearrangement joins TRBV11-2 to TRBJ1-3; the D is unclear. Trimming took 5 bases from V and 9 from J, leaving 17 bases between them. Germline CDR1 and CDR2: SGHAT and FQNNGV. The CDR3 sequence is 14 residues long.